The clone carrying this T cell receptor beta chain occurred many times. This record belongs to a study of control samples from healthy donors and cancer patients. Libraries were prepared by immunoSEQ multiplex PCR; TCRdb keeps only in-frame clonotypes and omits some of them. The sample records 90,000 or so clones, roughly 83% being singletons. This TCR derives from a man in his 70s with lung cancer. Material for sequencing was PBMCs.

This CDR3 reads CASSKGPGQSYEQYF. The CDR3 region has the DNA TGTGCCAGCAGCAAAGGTCCCGGACAATCCTACGAGCAGTACTTC. This chain connects TRBV21-1 to TRBJ2-7; the table's D call, TRBD1, has no DNA check behind it. TRBV21-1 is recorded as a pseudogene. The CDR3 loop spans 15 amino acids.